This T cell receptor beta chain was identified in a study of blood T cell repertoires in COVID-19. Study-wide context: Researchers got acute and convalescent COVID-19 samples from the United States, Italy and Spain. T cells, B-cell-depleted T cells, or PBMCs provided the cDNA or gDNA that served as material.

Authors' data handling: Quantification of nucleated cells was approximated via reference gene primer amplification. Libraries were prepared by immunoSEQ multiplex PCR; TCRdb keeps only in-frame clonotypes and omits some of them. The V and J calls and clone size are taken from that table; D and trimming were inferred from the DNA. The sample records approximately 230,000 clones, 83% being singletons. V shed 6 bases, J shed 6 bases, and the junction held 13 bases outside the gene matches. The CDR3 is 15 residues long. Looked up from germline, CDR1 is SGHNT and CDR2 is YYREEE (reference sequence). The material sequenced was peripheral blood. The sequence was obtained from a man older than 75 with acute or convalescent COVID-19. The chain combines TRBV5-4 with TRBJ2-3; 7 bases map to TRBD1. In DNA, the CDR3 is TGTGCCAGCACCCCTTTAGGGGGCTGGGGGGATACGCAGTATTTT. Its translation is CASTPLGGWGDTQYF.